Listed below are T cell receptor beta chains from one sample, sequenced in a study of blood T cell repertoires in COVID-19. Using immunoSEQ multiplex PCR, the repertoire was profiled, and TCRdb retains in-frame clones only, with some absent. The data contain 140,000 to 150,000 clones, 81% of them singletons. Sequenced: peripheral blood. The receptors were sampled from a human donor with acute or convalescent COVID-19. The donor label of this sample is uncertain. Each CDR3 is given with its conserved first and last residue. The order of the fields is V gene, D gene, CDR3 length, J gene, clone size, CDR3 DNA, CDR3 protein. D genes are given only for firm matches. Rows may omit the clone size; those that give it use once, few, many or a size class.

V gene: TRBV5-1
D gene: .
CDR3 length: 15
J gene: TRBJ1-4
clone size: .
CDR3 DNA: TGCGCCAGCAGCTTGGAACCAGGATCTAATGAAAAACTGTTTTTT
CDR3 protein: CASSLEPGSNEKLFF

V gene: TRBV10-1
D gene: TRBD1
CDR3 length: 14
J gene: TRBJ2-7
clone size: once
CDR3 DNA: TGCGCCAGCAGTGCCTACAGGGGGTCCTACGAGCAGTACTTC
CDR3 protein: CASSAYRGSYEQYF

V gene: TRBV6-1
D gene: .
CDR3 length: 15
J gene: TRBJ1-2
clone size: .
CDR3 DNA: TGTGCCAGCAGTGAAGCGCTTCGACAGGTCGATGGCTACACCTTC
CDR3 protein: CASSEALRQVDGYTF

V gene: TRBV5-1
D gene: TRBD2
CDR3 length: 16
J gene: TRBJ2-3
clone size: .
CDR3 DNA: TGCGCCAGCAGCTTATTGGCAGCGGGGGTCACAGATACGCAGTATTTT
CDR3 protein: CASSLLAAGVTDTQYF

V gene: TRBV5-5
D gene: .
CDR3 length: 15
J gene: TRBJ1-4
clone size: .
CDR3 DNA: TGTGCCAGCAGGGCGCCGGGACAACCAAATGAAAAACTGTTTTTT
CDR3 protein: CASRAPGQPNEKLFF

V gene: TRBV6-6
D gene: TRBD1
CDR3 length: 13
J gene: TRBJ1-1
clone size: .
CDR3 DNA: TGTGCCAGCAGCCGACAGGGGACCACTGAAGCTTTCTTT
CDR3 protein: CASSRQGTTEAFF

V gene: TRBV13
D gene: TRBD1
CDR3 length: 13
J gene: TRBJ1-1
clone size: .
CDR3 DNA: TGTGCCAGCAGCTTCGGACAGGGCACTGAAGCTTTCTTT
CDR3 protein: CASSFGQGTEAFF

V gene: TRBV6-1
D gene: .
CDR3 length: 15
J gene: TRBJ1-1
clone size: .
CDR3 DNA: TGTGCCAGCAGTGAAGCGGGGGGTCTGAACACTGAAGCTTTCTTT
CDR3 protein: CASSEAGGLNTEAFF

V gene: TRBV19
D gene: TRBD1
CDR3 length: 15
J gene: TRBJ1-2
clone size: .
CDR3 DNA: TGTGCCAGTAGTACCCGGGACAGGGCCAACTATGGCTACACCTTC
CDR3 protein: CASSTRDRANYGYTF

V gene: TRBV30
D gene: TRBD2
CDR3 length: 20
J gene: TRBJ2-2
clone size: once
CDR3 DNA: TGTGCCTGGAGTTCCCCGGGACTAGCGGGGGGGCTGATCTGGACCGGGGAGCTGTTTTTT
CDR3 protein: CAWSSPGLAGGLIWTGELFF

V gene: TRBV27
D gene: .
CDR3 length: 15
J gene: TRBJ1-2
clone size: .
CDR3 DNA: TGTGCCAGCAGTTTATCCCCTCAAGGGAGCTATGGCTACACCTTC
CDR3 protein: CASSLSPQGSYGYTF

V gene: TRBV14
D gene: .
CDR3 length: 14
J gene: TRBJ1-6
clone size: .
CDR3 DNA: TGTGCCAGCAGCCTTAATAACTATAATTCACCCCTCCACTTT
CDR3 protein: CASSLNNYNSPLHF

V gene: TRBV5-1
D gene: TRBD2
CDR3 length: 15
J gene: TRBJ2-3
clone size: .
CDR3 DNA: TGCGCCAGCAGCTTGCAGCGGGGAGTCGCAGATACGCAGTATTTT
CDR3 protein: CASSLQRGVADTQYF

V gene: TRBV9
D gene: TRBD2
CDR3 length: 17
J gene: TRBJ2-3
clone size: .
CDR3 DNA: TGTGCCAGCAGCGTAGCAATTAGCGGGGGGCACACAGATACGCAGTATTTT
CDR3 protein: CASSVAISGGHTDTQYF

V gene: TRBV5-5
D gene: .
CDR3 length: 11
J gene: TRBJ2-5
clone size: .
CDR3 DNA: TGTGCCAGCAGGGGAGCGGAGACCCAGTACTTC
CDR3 protein: CASRGAETQYF

V gene: TRBV19
D gene: TRBD1
CDR3 length: 14
J gene: TRBJ2-1
clone size: .
CDR3 DNA: TGTGCCAGTAGGACAGGGGGCTCCTACAATGAGCAGTTCTTC
CDR3 protein: CASRTGGSYNEQFF

V gene: TRBV10-3
D gene: TRBD1
CDR3 length: 17
J gene: TRBJ1-4
clone size: .
CDR3 DNA: TGTGCCATCAGTGATGGAACAGGGGAAACAACTAATGAAAAACTGTTTTTT
CDR3 protein: CAISDGTGETTNEKLFF

V gene: TRBV11-2
D gene: .
CDR3 length: 15
J gene: TRBJ2-1
clone size: .
CDR3 DNA: TGTGCCAGCAGCTTAACCTCCTCCGAGGCTTTTGAGCAGTTCTTC
CDR3 protein: CASSLTSSEAFEQFF

V gene: TRBV25-1
D gene: .
CDR3 length: 15
J gene: TRBJ2-3
clone size: .
CDR3 DNA: TGTGCCAGCAGTCCTCAAGCGGGTGCCACAGATACGCAGTATTTT
CDR3 protein: CASSPQAGATDTQYF

V gene: TRBV9
D gene: .
CDR3 length: 14
J gene: TRBJ2-1
clone size: .
CDR3 DNA: TGTGCCAGCAGCGTAGGAGGGGGAGTGGTTGAGCAGTTCTTC
CDR3 protein: CASSVGGGVVEQFF

V gene: TRBV24-1
D gene: TRBD2
CDR3 length: 13
J gene: TRBJ2-1
clone size: .
CDR3 DNA: TGTGCCACCGGGACTAGCTCCTACAATGAGCAGTTCTTC
CDR3 protein: CATGTSSYNEQFF

V gene: TRBV7-3
D gene: .
CDR3 length: 16
J gene: TRBJ2-2
clone size: .
CDR3 DNA: TGTGCCAGCAGCCTCCTGGGGACTTCGAACACCGGGGAGCTGTTTTTT
CDR3 protein: CASSLLGTSNTGELFF

V gene: TRBV6-6
D gene: .
CDR3 length: 12
J gene: TRBJ2-1
clone size: .
CDR3 DNA: TGTGCCAGCATATCCCAGGGCAATGAGCAGTTCTTC
CDR3 protein: CASISQGNEQFF

V gene: TRBV19
D gene: TRBD2
CDR3 length: 19
J gene: TRBJ2-1
clone size: .
CDR3 DNA: TGTGCCAGTGGCCCAGGACTAGCGGGGGGCTTCTCCTCCTACAATGAGCAGTTCTTC
CDR3 protein: CASGPGLAGGFSSYNEQFF

V gene: TRBV18
D gene: TRBD1
CDR3 length: 14
J gene: TRBJ1-2
clone size: .
CDR3 DNA: TGTGCCAGCTCACCACCCGCGACAGGGGATGGCTACACCTTC
CDR3 protein: CASSPPATGDGYTF

V gene: TRBV5-4
D gene: .
CDR3 length: 12
J gene: TRBJ2-4
clone size: .
CDR3 DNA: TGTGCCAGCAGCTTGGAGTCGGACATTCAGTACTTC
CDR3 protein: CASSLESDIQYF

V gene: TRBV6-5
D gene: TRBD1
CDR3 length: 13
J gene: TRBJ1-1
clone size: .
CDR3 DNA: TGTGCCAGCAGAGACAGGGGACGCACTGAAGCTTTCTTT
CDR3 protein: CASRDRGRTEAFF

V gene: TRBV6-1
D gene: .
CDR3 length: 14
J gene: TRBJ2-2
clone size: once
CDR3 DNA: TGTGCCAGCAGTGAATCCTTCAACACCGGGGAGCTGTTTTTT
CDR3 protein: CASSESFNTGELFF

V gene: TRBV19
D gene: TRBD1
CDR3 length: 16
J gene: TRBJ1-2
clone size: .
CDR3 DNA: TGTGCCAGTAATCAGGACAGGGGGCTTGAAGACTATGGCTACACCTTC
CDR3 protein: CASNQDRGLEDYGYTF

V gene: TRBV7-9
D gene: .
CDR3 length: 13
J gene: TRBJ2-1
clone size: .
CDR3 DNA: TGTGCCAGCAGCTTATCTAGGACTAATGAGCAGTTCTTC
CDR3 protein: CASSLSRTNEQFF

V gene: TRBV4-1
D gene: TRBD1
CDR3 length: 17
J gene: TRBJ2-1
clone size: .
CDR3 DNA: TGCGCCAGCAGCCAAGGGACAGGTGCTAGCTCCTACAATGAGCAGTTCTTC
CDR3 protein: CASSQGTGASSYNEQFF

V gene: TRBV15
D gene: TRBD1
CDR3 length: 15
J gene: TRBJ2-3
clone size: once
CDR3 DNA: TGTGCCACCAGCTGGGACAGGGGATCTGGGGATACGCAGTATTTT
CDR3 protein: CATSWDRGSGDTQYF

V gene: TRBV19
D gene: TRBD2
CDR3 length: 13
J gene: TRBJ2-1
clone size: .
CDR3 DNA: TGTGCCAGTAGTATGAGCGGGGGGGCCGACCAGTTCTTC
CDR3 protein: CASSMSGGADQFF

V gene: TRBV6-5
D gene: TRBD1
CDR3 length: 16
J gene: TRBJ1-4
clone size: .
CDR3 DNA: TGTGCCAGCAGTTTGTACAGGGGTACAACTAATGAAAAACTGTTTTTT
CDR3 protein: CASSLYRGTTNEKLFF

V gene: TRBV2
D gene: .
CDR3 length: 13
J gene: TRBJ2-3
clone size: .
CDR3 DNA: TGTGCCAGCAGTGAAGTCAGGGCAGATACGCAGTATTTT
CDR3 protein: CASSEVRADTQYF

V gene: TRBV5-1
D gene: .
CDR3 length: 11
J gene: TRBJ1-2
clone size: once
CDR3 DNA: TGCGCCAGCAGTCCAGGGAATGGCTACACCTTC
CDR3 protein: CASSPGNGYTF

V gene: TRBV14
D gene: .
CDR3 length: 15
J gene: TRBJ1-2
clone size: .
CDR3 DNA: TGTGCCAGCAGCCAGAACCAGGGTCCCGGCTATGGCTACACCTTC
CDR3 protein: CASSQNQGPGYGYTF

V gene: TRBV6-5
D gene: .
CDR3 length: 15
J gene: TRBJ2-2
clone size: .
CDR3 DNA: TGTGCCAGCAGAACAGTGACCTCGAACACCGGGGAGCTGTTTTTT
CDR3 protein: CASRTVTSNTGELFF

V gene: TRBV3-1/TRBV3-2
D gene: .
CDR3 length: 14
J gene: TRBJ1-1
clone size: .
CDR3 DNA: TGTGCCAGCAGCCATAGGGAGGGGAGGACTGAAGCTTTCTTT
CDR3 protein: CASSHREGRTEAFF

V gene: TRBV18
D gene: .
CDR3 length: 15
J gene: TRBJ2-2
clone size: .
CDR3 DNA: TGTGCCAGCTCACCACGGGCAGTTAACACCGGGGAGCTGTTTTTT
CDR3 protein: CASSPRAVNTGELFF

V gene: TRBV4-1
D gene: TRBD1
CDR3 length: 15
J gene: TRBJ1-1
clone size: .
CDR3 DNA: TGCGCCAGCAGCCATCGGACAGGGGGCCTGACTGAAGCTTTCTTT
CDR3 protein: CASSHRTGGLTEAFF

V gene: TRBV7-2
D gene: .
CDR3 length: 15
J gene: TRBJ1-5
clone size: .
CDR3 DNA: TGTGCCAGCAGCTTAGCTGTGTCAGTGAATCAGCCCCAGCATTTT
CDR3 protein: CASSLAVSVNQPQHF

V gene: TRBV4-1
D gene: .
CDR3 length: 18
J gene: TRBJ2-6
clone size: .
CDR3 DNA: TGCGCCAGCAGCCCACTGTCGGGGGATCCCTCTGGGGCCAACGTCCTGACTTTC
CDR3 protein: CASSPLSGDPSGANVLTF

V gene: TRBV7-2
D gene: .
CDR3 length: 17
J gene: TRBJ1-1
clone size: .
CDR3 DNA: TGTGCCAGCAGCTTGGGGGGATATGGACGGTCGAACACTGAAGCTTTCTTT
CDR3 protein: CASSLGGYGRSNTEAFF

V gene: TRBV5-1
D gene: .
CDR3 length: 14
J gene: TRBJ1-1
clone size: .
CDR3 DNA: TGCGCCAGCAGCTTGATGGCAGGTGATGGTGAAGCTTTCTTT
CDR3 protein: CASSLMAGDGEAFF

V gene: TRBV5-5
D gene: TRBD1
CDR3 length: 14
J gene: TRBJ1-1
clone size: .
CDR3 DNA: TGTGCCAGCAGCTTAACAGGGGGCAACACTGAAGCTTTCTTT
CDR3 protein: CASSLTGGNTEAFF

V gene: TRBV6-6
D gene: .
CDR3 length: 16
J gene: TRBJ1-1
clone size: .
CDR3 DNA: TGTGCCAGCAGTTACACCAGGGCCCCCATGAACACTGAAGCTTTCTTT
CDR3 protein: CASSYTRAPMNTEAFF